Presented here are 19 T cell receptor beta chains from one specimen sequenced in a study of T cells in Graves' hyperthyroidism and ophthalmopathy. Amplification targeted TCR beta CDR3 regions from RNA transcripts. The HTBI primer set was used in a first-round RT-PCR of the TCR CDR3. TCRdb re-derived calls from the multiplex PCR reads in MiXCR, one entry per CDR3 protein. The sample has around 520,000 distinct CDR3 sequences, around an eighth seen once. Sequenced sample: blood. These receptor sequences come from a young woman with Graves' hyperthyroidism.

The sample holds many counts of this clonotype. The chain is built from TRBV5-1 and TRBJ2-3, with 13 bases fitting TRBD2. This CDR3 region has 18 residues. Germline-derived CDR1 and CDR2 are SGHRS and YFSETQ. V was pared by 4 bases and J by 0 bases, with 8 bases of the junction left unmatched. The CDR3 sequence is CASSPGLAGVPSTDTQYF. The CDR3 DNA reads TGCGCCAGCAGCCCAGGACTAGCGGGGGTACCTAGCACAGATACGCAGTATTTT.

Many counts were recorded for this clonotype. The genes are TRBV9 and TRBJ1-2, with D perhaps matching TRBD1 (6 bases). The V end was cut by 7 bases, the J end by 3 bases, with 13 bases between. Germline V gene sequence: CDR1 SGDLS, CDR2 YYNGEE. The CDR3 consists of 13 residues. The CDR3 nucleotides are TGTGCCAGCGGGGGGGGCGGGCACTATGGCTACACCTTC. This translates into CASGGGGHYGYTF.

The V and J genes are TRBV11-2 and TRBJ1-1, with D perhaps matching TRBD1 (5 bases). V gave up 5 bases and J gave up 4 bases, with 17 bases separating them. CDR1 and CDR2 from the germline V gene are SGHAT and FQNNGV. This CDR3 has 15 residues. CDR3 residues: CASSPPGRGPTEAFF. In DNA, the CDR3 is TGTGCCAGCAGCCCTCCGGGAAGGGGCCCCACTGAAGCTTTCTTT.

This clonotype was observed many times. The V call is TRBV9, the J call TRBJ1-2, with D perhaps matching TRBD1 (6 bases). The length of the CDR3 is 15 residues. CDR1 is SGDLS and CDR2 is YYNGEE in the germline V gene. V was cut by 4 bases and J by 12 bases, with 25 bases left in between. The CDR3: CASSPSSDSSSVNTF. In DNA, the CDR3 is TGTGCCAGCAGCCCTTCATCGGACAGTTCCTCCGTCAACACCTTC.

This clonotype was seen repeatedly, ten times or more. V and J are TRBV27 and TRBJ2-2; 12 nucleotides agree with TRBD1. Trimming removed 5 bases from V and 8 bases from J; junction bases left unmatched: 3. The CDR3 sequence is 14 residues long. CDR1 and CDR2 (germline): MNHEY, SMNVEV (reference sequence). The CDR3 DNA reads as TGTGCCAGCAGTGGGACAGGGGGCGGTGGGGAGCTGTTTTTT. This translates into CASSGTGGGGELFF.

A few counts support this clonotype. This sequence joins TRBV4-2 and TRBJ2-1, with D possibly matching TRBD2 (6 bases). The CDR3 loop spans 18 amino acids. Germline V gene data show CDR1 as LGHNA and CDR2 as YNFKEQ. The ends were cut back, 2 bases at V and 3 bases at J, with 20 bases in the middle. The CDR3 region is CASSQSTTAGSGYNEQFF. CDR3 sequence (DNA): TGTGCCAGCAGCCAATCGACAACAGCGGGTAGCGGCTACAATGAGCAGTTCTTC.

This sequence joins TRBV7-9 and TRBJ2-1; D is undetermined. The CDR3 consists of 13 residues. With 4 bases removed from V and 9 bases from J, the gap between germline ends came to 13 bases. The germline V gene encodes CDR1 SEHNR and CDR2 FQNEAQ (reference sequence). CDR3: CASSSAPYVEQFF. The CDR3 nucleotides read TGTGCCAGCAGCTCCGCCCCATACGTTGAGCAGTTCTTC. Filled out from reference TRBV7-9 and TRBJ2-1, the complete variable domain reads DTGVSQNPRHKITKRGQNVTFRCDPISEHNRLYWYRQTLGQGPEFLTYFQNEAQLEKSRLLSDRFSAERPKGSFSTLEIQRTEQGDSAMYLCASSSAPYVEQFFGPGTRLTVL.

This clonotype showed up many times. The chain joins TRBV30 to TRBJ2-3; D might be TRBD2 (5 bases). This CDR3 is built from 15 residues. The V end lost 8 bases, the J end lost 0 bases, and 18 bases lay between the germline ends. Germline assignment: CDR1 GTSNPN and CDR2 SVGIG (reference sequence). The CDR3 region is CAGLLGSGSTDTQYF. CDR3 bases: TGTGCCGGCCTCCTGGGGAGCGGTAGCACAGATACGCAGTATTTT. Variable domain in full (rest from reference TRBV30 and TRBJ2-3): SQTIHQWPATLVQPVGSPLSLECTVEGTSNPNLYWYRQAAGRGLQLLFYSVGIGQISSEVPQNLSASRPQDRQFILSSKKLLLSDSGFYLCAGLLGSGSTDTQYFGPGTRLTVL.

This clonotype occurred a few times. The chain carries TRBV19 and TRBJ2-1, with D perhaps assigned TRBD1 or TRBD2 (5 bases each). Germline CDR1 LNHDA, CDR2 SQIVND (reference sequence). Deletions cut 6 bases from V and 6 bases from J, with 15 bases between. CDR3 size: 14 residues. The CDR3: CASSPYLGTNEQFF. Written as DNA, the CDR3 is TGTGCCAGTAGCCCGTATCTGGGGACCAATGAGCAGTTCTTC.

The chain employs TRBV19 and TRBJ1-1; the D is unclear. From germline, CDR1 is LNHDA and CDR2 SQIVND (reference sequence). V was cut by 7 bases and J by 6 bases, with 18 bases left in between. This CDR3 spans 14 amino acids. CDR3 coding DNA: TGTGCCAGTACGAACCGAGTCCTTCAATCTGAAGCTTTCTTT. This gives the protein CASTNRVLQSEAFF.

This clonotype was recorded a few times. This chain joins TRBV3-1 and TRBJ1-5, with D unclear. V shed 4 bases and J shed 3 bases, with 7 bases lying between them. The germline V gene encodes CDR1 LGHDT and CDR2 YNNKEL (reference sequence). The CDR3 totals 13 residues. The CDR3 region is CASSPELNQPQHF. In DNA form, the CDR3 reads TGTGCCAGCAGCCCCGAACTCAATCAGCCCCAGCATTTT.

This clonotype was counted between two and nine times. The rearrangement uses TRBV4-2 and TRBJ1-5; no reliable D call. The germline V gene has CDR1 LGHNA and CDR2 YNFKEQ. Trimming stripped 7 bases from V and 3 bases from J, with 10 bases between. CDR3 length: 13 amino acids. CDR3 nucleotides: TGTGCCAGCACCATGGCCCCCAATCAGCCCCAGCATTTT. Protein product: CASTMAPNQPQHF.

Concerning this clonotype: A much bigger clone sits one base away, suggesting this may be a read error. This chain uses TRBV18 with TRBJ1-1, with unresolved D. This CDR3 spans 15 amino acids. V was trimmed by 0 bases and J by 5 bases, leaving 13 bases between them. The V gene's germline CDR1 is KGHSH and CDR2 LQKENI. The CDR3 protein is CASSPPGEKKTEAFF. In DNA, the CDR3 is TGTGCCAGCTCACCACCGGGAGAGAAGAAGACTGAAGCTTTCTTT.

This clonotype was seen a handful of times. This sequence joins TRBV19 and TRBJ1-2; 11 nucleotides align to TRBD1. Trimming at V came to 6 bases and at J to 1 base, leaving 7 bases not matched to a gene. The CDR3 covers 16 residues. Germline CDR1 is LNHDA and CDR2 is SQIVND (reference sequence). CDR3 coding DNA: TGTGCCAGTAGACGGGGACAGGGGGGACGTAACTATGGCTACACCTTC. Translated, it gives CASRRGQGGRNYGYTF.

The sample holds many counts of this clonotype. V and J are TRBV19 and TRBJ2-7; TRBD1 aligns across 8 bases. V gave up 3 bases and J gave up 3 bases; unmatched junction bases: 7. There are 15 residues in the CDR3. Germline CDR1 reads LNHDA; CDR2 reads SQIVND (reference sequence). The CDR3 loop reads CASSMAGGSGYEQYF. DNA of the CDR3: TGTGCCAGTAGTATGGCAGGGGGCTCGGGCTACGAGCAGTACTTC.

This clonotype came up many times. This rearrangement joins TRBV2 to TRBJ2-7; D unclear. The CDR3 covers 11 residues. V lost 6 bases and J lost 7, with 10 bases in between. Germline V CDR1 and CDR2: SNHLY, FYNNEI. This chain's CDR3 is CASSPTSEQYF. The DNA of the CDR3 is TGTGCCAGCAGCCCGACTTCAGAGCAGTACTTC. The complete variable domain, with remaining parts taken from reference TRBV2 and TRBJ2-7, reads EPEVTQTPSHQVTQMGQEVILRCVPISNHLYFYWYRQILGQKVEFLVSFYNNEISEKSEIFDDQFSVERPDGSNFTLKIRSTKLEDSAMYFCASSPTSEQYFGPGTRLTVT.

This clonotype has a count of ten or more. This chain connects TRBV28 to TRBJ1-2; D remains ambiguous. Germline CDR1 reads MDHEN; CDR2 reads SYDVKM. The CDR3 is 13 residues long. Trimming left V 10 bases short and J 4 bases short, with 16 bases between. The chain's CDR3 is CATIWEVGYGYTF. The CDR3 DNA reads TGTGCCACGATTTGGGAGGTTGGCTATGGCTACACCTTC.

The rearrangement joins TRBV2 to TRBJ2-1, with 9 bases fitting TRBD2. The CDR3 is 14 residues long. The J segment lost 5 bases and the V segment lost 6 bases, leaving 5 bases of the junction unmatched. CDR1 is SNHLY and CDR2 is FYNNEI in the germline V gene. CDR3 nucleotide sequence: TGTGCCAGCAGGCGGGAGGGCCGGGACAATGAGCAGTTCTTC. Its translation is CASRREGRDNEQFF.

This clonotype appeared a few times. The rearrangement uses TRBV29-1 and TRBJ1-1; the D is unclear. Trimming took 7 bases from V and 1 from J, leaving 7 bases between them. CDR1 and CDR2 from the germline V gene are SQVTM and ANQGSEA. This CDR3 contains 11 residues. This chain's CDR3 is CSAEANTEAFF. In DNA, the CDR3 is TGCAGCGCTGAGGCGAACACTGAAGCTTTCTTT.